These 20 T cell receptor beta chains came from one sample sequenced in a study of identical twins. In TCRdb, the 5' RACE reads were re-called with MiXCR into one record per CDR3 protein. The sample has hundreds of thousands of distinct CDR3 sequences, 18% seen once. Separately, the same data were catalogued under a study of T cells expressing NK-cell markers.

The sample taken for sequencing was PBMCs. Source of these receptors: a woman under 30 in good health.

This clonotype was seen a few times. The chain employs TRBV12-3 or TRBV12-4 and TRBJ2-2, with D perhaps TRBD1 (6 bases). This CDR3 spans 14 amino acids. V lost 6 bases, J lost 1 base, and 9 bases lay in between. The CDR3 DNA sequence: TGTGCCAGCAGGACGGACAGGAACACCGGGGAGCTGTTTTTT. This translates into CASRTDRNTGELFF.

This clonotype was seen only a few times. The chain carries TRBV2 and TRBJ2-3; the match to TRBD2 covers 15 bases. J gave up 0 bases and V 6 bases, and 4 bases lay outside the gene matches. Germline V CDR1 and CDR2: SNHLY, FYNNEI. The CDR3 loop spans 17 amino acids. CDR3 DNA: TGTGCCAGCAGATGGACTAGCGGGGGGGATAGCACAGATACGCAGTATTTT. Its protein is CASRWTSGGDSTDTQYF.

The CDR3 protein is CASSLVAGFGGYTF. The CDR3 DNA follows: TGTGCCAGCAGCTTAGTGGCAGGTTTCGGTGGCTACACCTTC. The V gene is TRBV7-9, the J gene TRBJ1-2; D ambiguous. The germline V gene encodes CDR1 SEHNR and CDR2 FQNEAQ (reference sequence). The CDR3 loop spans 14 amino acids. Trimming shortened V by 1 base and J by 7 bases, and 13 bases separated the two germline ends. The complete variable domain, with remaining parts taken from reference TRBV7-9 and TRBJ1-2, reads DTGVSQNPRHKITKRGQNVTFRCDPISEHNRLYWYRQTLGQGPEFLTYFQNEAQLEKSRLLSDRFSAERPKGSFSTLEIQRTEQGDSAMYLCASSLVAGFGGYTFGSGTRLTVV.

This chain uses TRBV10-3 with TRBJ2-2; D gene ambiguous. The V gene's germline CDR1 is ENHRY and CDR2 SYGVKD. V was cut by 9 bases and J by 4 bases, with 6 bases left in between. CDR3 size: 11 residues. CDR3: CAIRTTGELFF. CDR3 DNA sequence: TGTGCCATACGAACCACCGGGGAGCTGTTTTTT.

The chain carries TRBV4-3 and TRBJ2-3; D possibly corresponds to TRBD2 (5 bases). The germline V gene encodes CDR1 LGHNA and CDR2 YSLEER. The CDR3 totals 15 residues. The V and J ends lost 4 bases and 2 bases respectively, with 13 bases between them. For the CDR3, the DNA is TGCGCCAGCAGCCTGGGTCGGGGAACCACAGATACGCAGTATTTT. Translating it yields CASSLGRGTTDTQYF.

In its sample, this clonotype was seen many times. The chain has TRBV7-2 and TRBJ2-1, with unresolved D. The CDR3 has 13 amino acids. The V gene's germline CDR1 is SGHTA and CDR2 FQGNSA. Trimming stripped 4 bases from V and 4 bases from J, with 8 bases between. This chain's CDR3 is CASSSLPYNEQFF. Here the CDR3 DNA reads TGTGCCAGCAGCTCCCTCCCTTACAATGAGCAGTTCTTC. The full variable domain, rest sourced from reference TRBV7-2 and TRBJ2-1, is GAGVSQSPSNKVTEKGKDVELRCDPISGHTALYWYRQSLGQGLEFLIYFQGNSAPDKSGLPSDRFSAERTGGSVSTLTIQRTQQEDSAVYLCASSSLPYNEQFFGPGTRLTVL.

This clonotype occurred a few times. CDR3 nucleotide sequence: TGTGCCACCGATCCGGGACAGGGCACAGATACGCAGTATTTT. This codes for CATDPGQGTDTQYF. The chain is built from TRBV6-1 and TRBJ2-3, with 8 positions matching TRBD1. After removal of 10 bases from V and 1 base from J, the junction contained 7 bases not matched to a gene. Looked up from germline, CDR1 is MNHNS and CDR2 is SASEGT. CDR3 length: 14 amino acids.

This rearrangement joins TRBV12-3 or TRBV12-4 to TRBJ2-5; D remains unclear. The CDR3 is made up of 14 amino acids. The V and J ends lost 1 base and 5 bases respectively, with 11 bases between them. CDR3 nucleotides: TGTGCCAGCAGTTTAGAGCCTAGAAGGGAGACCCAGTACTTC. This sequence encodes CASSLEPRRETQYF.

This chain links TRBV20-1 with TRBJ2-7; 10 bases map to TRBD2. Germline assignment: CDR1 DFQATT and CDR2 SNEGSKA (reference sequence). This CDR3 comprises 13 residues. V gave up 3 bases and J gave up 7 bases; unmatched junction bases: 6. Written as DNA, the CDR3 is TGCAGTGCTAGTACCCTAGCGGGAGTTGAGCAGTACTTC. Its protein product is CSASTLAGVEQYF.

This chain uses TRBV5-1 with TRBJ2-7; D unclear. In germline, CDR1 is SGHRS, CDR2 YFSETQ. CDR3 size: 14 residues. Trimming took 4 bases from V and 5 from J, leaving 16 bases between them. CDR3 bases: TGCGCCAGCAGCCCCGGGTTTCCGAACGACGAGCAGTACTTC. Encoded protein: CASSPGFPNDEQYF.

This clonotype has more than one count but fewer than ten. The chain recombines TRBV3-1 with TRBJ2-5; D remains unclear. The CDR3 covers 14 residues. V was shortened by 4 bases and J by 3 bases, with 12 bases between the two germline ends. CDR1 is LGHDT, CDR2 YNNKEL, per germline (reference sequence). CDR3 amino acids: CASSPAAREETQYF. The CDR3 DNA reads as TGTGCCAGCAGCCCCGCAGCAAGGGAAGAGACCCAGTACTTC.

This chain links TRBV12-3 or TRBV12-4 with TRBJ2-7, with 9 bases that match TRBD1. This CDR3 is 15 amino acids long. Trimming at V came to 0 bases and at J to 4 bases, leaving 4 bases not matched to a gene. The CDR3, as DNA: TGTGCCAGCAGTTTAGCGGCTGGGACAGGGTACGAGCAGTACTTC. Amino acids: CASSLAAGTGYEQYF.

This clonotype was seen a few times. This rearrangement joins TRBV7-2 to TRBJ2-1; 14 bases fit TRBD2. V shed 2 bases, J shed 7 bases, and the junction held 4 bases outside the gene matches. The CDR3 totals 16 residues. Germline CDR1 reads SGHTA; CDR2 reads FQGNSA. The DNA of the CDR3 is TGTGCCAGCAGCTTATACGGGACTAGCGGGGGTAATGAGCAGTTCTTC. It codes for CASSLYGTSGGNEQFF.

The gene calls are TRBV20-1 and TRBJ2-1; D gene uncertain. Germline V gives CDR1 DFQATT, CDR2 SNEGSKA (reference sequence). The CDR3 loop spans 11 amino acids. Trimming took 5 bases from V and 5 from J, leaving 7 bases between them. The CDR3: CSAGTDNEQFF. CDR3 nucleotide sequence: TGCAGTGCTGGTACCGACAATGAGCAGTTCTTC.

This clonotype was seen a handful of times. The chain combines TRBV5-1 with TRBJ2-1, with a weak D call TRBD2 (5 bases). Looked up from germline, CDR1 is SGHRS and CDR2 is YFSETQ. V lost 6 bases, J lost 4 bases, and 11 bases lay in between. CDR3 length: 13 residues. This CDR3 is CASKNGEYNEQFF. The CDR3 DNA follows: TGCGCCAGCAAAAACGGGGAGTACAATGAGCAGTTCTTC.

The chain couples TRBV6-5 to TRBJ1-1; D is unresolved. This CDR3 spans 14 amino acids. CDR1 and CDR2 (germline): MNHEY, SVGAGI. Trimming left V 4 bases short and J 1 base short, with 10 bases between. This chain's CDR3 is CASSSQTPNTEAFF. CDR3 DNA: TGTGCCAGCAGTTCACAGACACCGAACACTGAAGCTTTCTTT.

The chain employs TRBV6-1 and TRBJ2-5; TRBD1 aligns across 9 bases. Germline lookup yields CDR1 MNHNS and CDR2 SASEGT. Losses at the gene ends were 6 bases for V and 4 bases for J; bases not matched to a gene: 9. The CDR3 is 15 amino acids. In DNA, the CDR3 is TGTGCCAGCAGGGGTTCGGACAGGGGTCGAGAGACCCAGTACTTC. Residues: CASRGSDRGRETQYF.

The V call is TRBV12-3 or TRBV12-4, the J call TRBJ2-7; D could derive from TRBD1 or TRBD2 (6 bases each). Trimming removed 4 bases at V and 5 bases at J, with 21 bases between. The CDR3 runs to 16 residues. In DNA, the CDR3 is TGTGCCAGCAGTTGGAGGTCCGGGGGATCAGGGGACGAGCAGTACTTC. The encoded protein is CASSWRSGGSGDEQYF.

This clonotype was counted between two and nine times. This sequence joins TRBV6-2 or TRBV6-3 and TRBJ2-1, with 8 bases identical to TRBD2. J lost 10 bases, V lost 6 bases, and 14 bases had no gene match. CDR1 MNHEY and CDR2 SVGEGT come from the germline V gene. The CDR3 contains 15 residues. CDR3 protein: CASRIVPQRGLEQFF. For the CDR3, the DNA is TGTGCCAGCAGAATAGTCCCTCAGCGGGGGTTAGAGCAGTTCTTC.

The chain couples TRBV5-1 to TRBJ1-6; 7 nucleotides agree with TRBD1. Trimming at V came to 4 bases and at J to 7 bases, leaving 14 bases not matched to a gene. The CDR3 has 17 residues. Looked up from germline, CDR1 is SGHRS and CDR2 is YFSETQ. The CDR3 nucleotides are TGCGCCAGCAGCAGACTGGGCGCCGGGACAGCAAATTCACCCCTCCACTTT. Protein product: CASSRLGAGTANSPLHF.